This T cell receptor beta chain stems from a study of T cells in Graves' hyperthyroidism and ophthalmopathy. Study-level results: Peripheral blood also featured most of the thyroid clonotypes expanded above 0.001. The model made its ophthalmopathy prediction, and onset followed a median roughly 6.5 months later.

Germline CDR1 is MDHEN and CDR2 is SYDVKM. CDR3 length: 14 residues. J was trimmed by 7 bases and V by 8 bases; bases with no gene match: 11. Diagnostic assessment was based on clinical symptoms, serum thyroxine and TRAb, thyroid ultrasound and orbital computed tomography. The authors obtained PBMCs from more than 8 ml of fresh peripheral blood. TCR beta CDR3 regions were amplified from RNA. HTBI primers drove first-round RT-PCR of the TCR CDR3. TCRdb re-called the multiplex PCR reads with MiXCR, one entry per CDR3 protein. The table includes about 380,000 distinct CDR3 sequences, roughly 14% detected once. This clonotype was seen ten or more times. Its antigen is undetermined.

Source material: blood. The TCR was taken from a woman aged 30 to 39 with Graves' ophthalmopathy. The chain carries TRBV28 and TRBJ2-1; TRBD1 agrees at 7 bases. The CDR3 DNA reads TGTGCCAGCCAGGGGGTAAACCAGGGGAATGAGCAGTTCTTC. Protein product: CASQGVNQGNEQFF.